This T cell receptor beta chain is drawn from a study of T-cell memory formation after mild COVID-19. TCRdb called the 5' RACE reads again in MiXCR, with one record for every CDR3 protein. Among approximately 300,000 distinct CDR3 sequences, about 15% were seen once, and the ten largest hold roughly 23%. Germline CDR1 is SGHVS and CDR2 is FNYEAQ. Trimming stripped 2 bases from V and 3 bases from J, with 13 bases between. The CDR3 covers 15 residues. This clonotype was seen a single time. The clonotype comes from a man younger than 35 who had mild COVID-19 (a few samples of this study predate the infection). Cell type and time point are not known. The chain is built from TRBV7-6 and TRBJ1-2; possible D gene TRBD1, 6 bases. The specimen sequenced was PBMCs or a T cell subset sorted from them (not recorded which). CDR3 sequence reads: CASSLQGGGDYGYTF. As DNA, the CDR3 is TGTGCCAGCAGCTTACAGGGAGGGGGAGACTATGGCTACACCTTC.